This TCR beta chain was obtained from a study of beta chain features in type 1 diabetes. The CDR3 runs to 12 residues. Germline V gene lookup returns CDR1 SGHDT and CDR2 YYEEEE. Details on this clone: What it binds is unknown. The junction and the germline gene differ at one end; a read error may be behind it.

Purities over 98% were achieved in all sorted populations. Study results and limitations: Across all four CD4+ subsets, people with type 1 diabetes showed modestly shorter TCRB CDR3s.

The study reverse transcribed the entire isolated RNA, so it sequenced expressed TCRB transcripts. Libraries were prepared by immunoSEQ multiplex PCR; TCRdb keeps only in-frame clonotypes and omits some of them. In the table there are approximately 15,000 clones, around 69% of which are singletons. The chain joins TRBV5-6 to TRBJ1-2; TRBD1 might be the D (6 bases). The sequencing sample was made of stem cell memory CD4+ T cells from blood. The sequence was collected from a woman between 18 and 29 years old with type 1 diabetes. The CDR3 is CANSYQGWGYTF. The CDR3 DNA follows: TGTGCCAACAGCTACCAGGGGTGGGGCTACACCTTC.